This T cell receptor beta chain was identified during a study of blood T cells in healthy people across ages. The study, taken as a whole, reports: Researchers judged that diversity estimates from one million T cells fell short of true values. Reliance upon unsorted PBMCs precluded definitive naive versus antigen-experienced comparison.

V was trimmed by 2 bases and J by 5 bases, leaving 15 bases between them. The germline gives CDR1 SGHTA, CDR2 FQGNSA. This CDR3 comprises 15 residues. The sample, 7.5 to 10 milliliters of peripheral blood, was drawn from each donor. It was with a sample-barcoded 5' primer and a J-beta primer mix that a second PCR of roughly 7 to 12 cycles was run. The template-switch adaptor, which had 12 random nucleotides, put a tag on each cDNA molecule. TCRdb passed the 5' RACE reads through MiXCR, listing each CDR3 protein once. Of hundreds of thousands of distinct CDR3 sequences in the sample, around 31% were seen once. This clonotype was counted at least ten times. What it binds is not known.

The chain carries TRBV7-2 and TRBJ2-5; D uncertain. The sequence was collected from a woman aged 80 or older in good health. Sequencing was done on a sample of blood. The CDR3 DNA sequence: TGTGCCAGCAGCTTAACCCCCGTACCACCTGAGACCCAGTACTTC. Its translation: CASSLTPVPPETQYF.